The 12 T cell receptor beta chains below come from one sample, sequenced in a study of identical twins. MiXCR was run by TCRdb on the 5' RACE reads, yielding one entry per CDR3 protein. Among about 190,000 distinct CDR3 sequences, around 15% were seen once, and the ten largest hold 40%. The data also belong to a second study, concerning T cells expressing NK-cell markers.

The specimen was CD8+ T cells sorted from blood. The receptors were sampled from a woman aged 18 to 35 in good health.

This clonotype was seen only a few times. The chain employs TRBV7-9 and TRBJ2-3; D remains ambiguous. Trimming left V 3 bases short and J 0 bases short, with 7 bases between. The CDR3 runs 14 residues. Per germline, CDR1 SEHNR and CDR2 FQNEAQ (reference sequence). The CDR3 loop reads CASSFTRSTDTQYF. CDR3 coding DNA: TGTGCCAGCAGCTTTACCAGAAGCACAGATACGCAGTATTTT.

This clonotype was recorded a few times. This rearrangement joins TRBV12-3 or TRBV12-4 to TRBJ2-1; D is unclear. Trimming took 2 bases from V and 8 from J, leaving 13 bases between them. The CDR3 contains 14 residues. Written as DNA, the CDR3 is TGTGCCAGCAGTTTATCCGTCTCCGCGGATGAGCAGTTCTTC. It translates to CASSLSVSADEQFF.

Only a few counts were recorded for this clonotype. The chain carries TRBV12-3 or TRBV12-4 and TRBJ1-2; a weak D match, TRBD1 (6 bases). The CDR3 contains 14 residues. V lost 4 bases and J 2 bases, leaving 11 bases between the germline ends. This CDR3 is CASSYEGGNYGYTF. The CDR3 DNA follows: TGTGCCAGCAGTTACGAGGGGGGCAACTATGGCTACACCTTC.

The chain combines TRBV6-1 with TRBJ2-2, with 8 bases identical to TRBD2. The CDR3 consists of 16 residues. The germline V gene encodes CDR1 MNHNS and CDR2 SASEGT. Unmatched junction bases numbered 10, after V lost 6 bases and J lost 4 bases. The CDR3: CASSRPAGERTGELFF. CDR3 coding DNA: TGTGCCAGCAGCCGCCCAGCGGGAGAACGCACCGGGGAGCTGTTTTTT.

The chain joins TRBV10-3 to TRBJ2-7, with D possibly being TRBD2 (6 bases). This CDR3 has 14 residues. V was shortened by 0 bases and J by 0 bases, with 6 bases between the two germline ends. Per germline, CDR1 ENHRY and CDR2 SYGVKD. This chain's CDR3 is CAISESGGSYEQYF. CDR3 sequence (DNA): TGTGCCATCAGTGAGTCGGGGGGCTCCTACGAGCAGTACTTC.

This clonotype was seen only a few times. This chain links TRBV6-1 with TRBJ1-2; maybe TRBD1 (5 bases). The V end lost 6 bases, the J end lost 3 bases, and 14 bases lay between the germline ends. Looked up from germline, CDR1 is MNHNS and CDR2 is SASEGT. The CDR3 is made up of 14 amino acids. DNA for the CDR3: TGTGCCAGCAGCCGAGGGGACGCCGACTATGGCTACACCTTC. It is translated as CASSRGDADYGYTF.

This clonotype came up a few times. This chain joins TRBV10-3 and TRBJ1-5; TRBD1 matches at 7 bases. Germline values: CDR1 ENHRY, CDR2 SYGVKD. V lost 6 bases and J lost 4; bases outside the gene matches: 9. This CDR3 is 15 amino acids long. The chain's CDR3 is CAIRETGMWNQPQHF. In DNA form, the CDR3 reads TGTGCCATCAGGGAGACAGGGATGTGGAATCAGCCCCAGCATTTT.

The chain links TRBV2 to TRBJ2-2; the D is unclear. Per the germline V gene, CDR1 is SNHLY and CDR2 is FYNNEI. CDR3 length equals 14 residues. V was cut by 6 bases and J by 1 base, with 9 bases left in between. The CDR3 protein is CASSGSGNTGELFF. Here the CDR3 DNA reads TGTGCCAGCAGCGGGTCGGGGAACACCGGGGAGCTGTTTTTT. Filled out from reference TRBV2 and TRBJ2-2, the complete variable domain reads EPEVTQTPSHQVTQMGQEVILRCVPISNHLYFYWYRQILGQKVEFLVSFYNNEISEKSEIFDDQFSVERPDGSNFTLKIRSTKLEDSAMYFCASSGSGNTGELFFGEGSRLTVL.

This chain joins TRBV29-1 and TRBJ1-2; no clear D. This CDR3 spans 13 amino acids. Germline V CDR1 and CDR2: SQVTM, ANQGSEA. V lost 7 bases to trimming and J lost 1 base, with 13 bases between them. The CDR3 sequence: CSAGGGNNYGYTF. The CDR3, as DNA: TGCAGCGCCGGAGGTGGCAATAACTATGGCTACACCTTC.

This clonotype came up many times. The rearrangement uses TRBV12-3 or TRBV12-4 and TRBJ1-1; possible D gene TRBD1, 5 bases. The CDR3 extends over 11 amino acids. V lost 8 bases and J 4 bases, leaving 8 bases between the germline ends. The CDR3 DNA is TGTGCCAGCGGGGGGGGCACTGAAGCTTTCTTT. Translation: CASGGGTEAFF.

The chain has TRBV7-9 and TRBJ1-1; D gene ambiguous. The CDR3 contains 14 residues. V lost 5 bases, J lost 0 bases, and 10 bases lay in between. Germline CDR1 is SEHNR and CDR2 is FQNEAQ (reference sequence). The CDR3 spells CASSGGPLNTEAFF. The CDR3 region has the DNA TGTGCCAGCAGCGGAGGGCCTCTGAACACTGAAGCTTTCTTT.

This chain connects TRBV25-1 to TRBJ1-1, with D possibly TRBD1 on 6 matching bases. Germline V gene data show CDR1 as MGHDK and CDR2 as SYGVNS. This CDR3 is 14 amino acids long. The germline V and J ends were trimmed by 6 bases and 8 bases, with 19 bases remaining between them. CDR3 sequence (DNA): TGTGCCAGCAGATGGTCCGGGACATTCACCGAAGCTTTCTTT. Its translation is CASRWSGTFTEAFF.